Sequencing of this TCR beta chain was carried out in a study of cytomegalovirus exposure and HLA in healthy donors (dated by TCRdb to the late 2010s). Study-wide context: An earlier analysis of 587 of the donors reported 250 to 300 Gb of sequence data and 100 million to 120 million unique TCR beta sequences obtained from roughly 170 million T cells. An early release covering 550 to 650 HLA-typed donors comprised approximately 290 gigabases of sequencing data and around 80 million unique TCR sequences. The genetic ancestry cluster associated with self-reported Caucasian donors included around 76% of the roughly 400 genotyped donors. The study aimed to test whether signatures of past pathogen exposure could be identified by cataloging public T cell receptors. The T cell repertoires of roughly 660 subjects were profiled by immunosequencing and related to cytomegalovirus serostatus. Besides the first cohort of 666 subjects, a separate validation cohort made up of over a hundred different subjects was used. The study combined high-throughput TCR immunosequencing, statistical association of individual TCRs with disease status, and machine learning to predict cytomegalovirus infection status. To study patterns of TCR occurrence, a later analysis re-analyzed previously published TCR beta repertoires from under 750 donors and added high-resolution HLA genotyping. Rather than using new phenotypic data, the later analysis identified candidate immune exposures from TCR beta sequences and from how often those sequences occurred across donors. To decide whether each TCR beta V gene segment behaved as functional or pseudogenic, an earlier analysis of some 580 of the donors relied on high-throughput TCR beta sequencing. Donor age, sex, ethnicity and CMV serostatus were collected together with the repertoire data. A later genetic analysis used genome-wide SNP genotypes for about 60% of the roughly 700 donors, treating that subset as a discovery cohort. Every repertoire in the discovery cohort had been generated on one and the same sequencing platform. Both class I and class II loci were covered by HLA typing, at four-digit resolution. The number of donors typed differed by locus, with roughly 629-640 for A, B, C, DRB1 and DQB1, 522 for DQA1, 600 to 610 for DPA1, and under 490 for DPB1. Because of strong linkage in the cohort, five DR-DQ haplotypes were treated as single units for association and clustering. Among about 400 genotyped donors of the cohort, an average of approximately 240,000 unique TCR beta nucleotide sequences was sequenced per donor, of which about 19% were non-productive. What the authors observed across the whole study: The classifier was reported to diagnose cytomegalovirus status with high specificity and sensitivity in both the original and validation cohorts. Sequencing depth was assumed to be roughly uniform across donors in the presence/absence analyses, though that assumption may not hold. Because the 87-base-pair reads could not distinguish some IMGT-functional V segments, including TRBV6-2 and TRBV6-3, those segments were excluded. In a later analysis, the rate of TCR association differed among HLA loci, with DRB1 alleles having the most associated TCRs and HLA-C alleles having the fewest. CMV serostatus was the only immune exposure information available for the cohort. Several of the top co-occurrence clusters appeared to be linked to parvovirus B19, influenza, CMV and Epstein-Barr virus, according to a later analysis. In vitro tests confirmed that a few of the cytomegalovirus-associated TCR beta chains recognize cytomegalovirus antigens. In a later analysis, HLA-associated TCR beta chains were found to be more clonally expanded and to have lower generation probabilities than equally common non-associated chains. A further reported finding was that TCR beta sequences accurately predicted the HLA-A and HLA-B alleles for most subjects in the first cohort. A total of 150 or so TCR beta chains were listed by the study as associated with cytomegalovirus. In an earlier analysis of some 640 of the donors, most TCR beta V segments were observed in productive rearrangements about 90% or about 30% of the time, broadly matching IMGT annotations. Most TCR sequences were seen in very few donors, while some public TCRs were found in many individuals. In a later genetic analysis, a missense DCLRE1C variant was associated with V-gene and J-gene trimming of TCR beta chains, and the association was replicated in an independent cohort. Because counts were too low, 15 to 20 rarely observed V segments, including chromosome 9 orphons, were excluded from the earlier analysis of roughly 580 of the donors. According to a later analysis, most CMV-associated TCR beta chains appeared to be HLA-restricted, and the HLA associations seemed to be driven largely by CMV exposure. A cluster of highly shared sequence variants was judged likely to represent a technical artifact of the sequencing pipeline. In a later genetic analysis, fewer N-insertions in productive TCRs were reported among donors in an Asian-associated ancestry cluster than the approximately 710-donor mean. Because HLA typing was missing for some donors at each locus, association tests included only the typed subset. This cohort had only TCR beta chains sequenced, and the lack of alpha or paired-chain data limited which features could be detected. According to the authors, the approach could potentially be generalized to other disease states and immunological phenotypes. In a later analysis, some 18,000 TCR beta sequences were associated with specific HLA alleles at a false discovery rate of 0.05. When HLA alleles, especially DR and DQ, strongly co-occurred, attributing TCR associations to individual alleles was difficult. Correlated functional status among segregating V segments might be attributable to linkage disequilibrium, but an unknown experimental factor could not be ruled out.

The cohort was made up of approximately 700 healthy bone marrow donors. At the time of sampling, all cohort members were nominally healthy, though unrecorded immune exposures were likely present. The donor tested CMV seronegative and was one of the 352 seronegative cohort members. A peripheral blood sample was provided by each donor, and peripheral blood mononuclear cells were used for TCR beta sequencing. The Qiagen DNeasy Blood Extraction Kit was used to extract genomic DNA from the blood cell samples. Regarding this clone: What this receptor recognizes is not known.

Libraries were constructed by the immunoSEQ multiplex PCR assay. A mixture of 60 forward primers for TCR Vbeta segments and 13 reverse primers for TCR Jbeta segments was used in the multiplex PCR. The CDR3 region of rearranged TCR beta genes was amplified from genomic DNA by a multiplex PCR assay. On the Illumina HiSeq System, the amplified TCR beta libraries were sequenced as 87-base-pair reads. The published analysis was carried out like this. In a later analysis, about 80 million unique TCR beta chains were counted across the roughly 610 repertoires, and some 10 million of these chains were shared by at least two donors. To remove PCR and sequencing errors, raw reads were error-corrected and collapsed into unique sequences using a nearest-neighbor algorithm that merged closely related sequences. Alignment of CDR3 sequences to IMGT reference sequences was used to assign V, D and J gene segments. Each retained sequence needed at least a six-nucleotide match to both a V gene segment and a J gene segment. Rearrangements were called productive when the CDR3 lacked stop codons and stayed in frame with V and J; all others were non-productive. Following IMGT convention, CDR3 was defined as the stretch from the second conserved V-encoded cysteine to the conserved J-encoded phenylalanine. In an earlier analysis of roughly 610 of the donors, sequences lacking an unambiguous match to a single V gene segment were excluded. An earlier analysis of roughly 590 of the donors called V segments functional above 56.7% productive rearrangements and segregating when the between-donor standard deviation exceeded 5%. To diagnose cytomegalovirus status from the catalog of TCR beta chain sequences, a statistical classification framework was built. In a later analysis, V and J genes were assigned by comparing TCR nucleotide sequences against IMGT/GENE-DB human TR gene sequences. A later analysis assigned CDR3 sequences and most-parsimonious VDJ recombination scenarios with the TCRdist pipeline. In a later analysis, every TCR beta chain was defined by the combination of its CDR3 amino acid sequence and its V-gene family, and reads without a unique V-gene family were dropped. As a way to deal with suspected cross-contamination and a sequencing artifact, a later analysis dropped 640 or so nucleotide sequences that were highly shared and had low generation probability. For each public chain, a later analysis derived a clonal expansion index from normalized ranks of inferred template counts within each repertoire. A later analysis computed generation probabilities with a VDJ recombination model fitted to out-of-frame rearrangements, and checked the results against IGoR. A later analysis scored TCR-TCR, TCR-HLA and TCR-CMV co-occurrence with hypergeometric tests, applying a repertoire-size bias correction to TCR pairs. A later analysis estimated false discovery rates by permuting HLA or CMV assignments 20 times. In a later analysis, co-occurring TCRs were grouped using DBSCAN, and TCRdist sequence similarity was added for clustering within HLA-allele-positive subsets. For co-occurrence clustering, repertoires with fewer than 30,000 or more than 120,000 public chains were excluded, along with a handful of repertoires with anomalous nucleotide sharing. The clones in this table, taken by TCRdb from immuneACCESS, are in-frame only. Not every clone is retained; where verified, under half of the shortfall comes from an unresolved V gene, and the cause of the rest is unknown. V and J calls and clone size are those listed in that table; D and trimming were worked out from the DNA. This sample's table lists 100,000 to 150,000 clones. 2.5% to 3% of the sample lies in the top ten.

The CDR3, cysteine through phenylalanine, is 13 amino acids long. The read is trimmed to its CDR3 DNA, 39 bases read in frame from base 1. V and J are truncated by 3 bases and 1 base respectively, leaving an intervening sequence of 6 bases. The germline V gene encodes CDR1 MDHEN and CDR2 SYDVKM. The chain joins TRBV28 to TRBJ1-1; the D gene cannot be named for sure. Material: PBMCs. The TCR comes from a man aged 30-40 years in good health and CMV-seronegative. The CDR3 protein: CASSLEGNTEAFF. The nucleotides are TGTGCCAGCAGTTTGGAGGGGAACACTGAAGCTTTCTTT. The CDR3, completed at both ends by the reference TRBV28 and TRBJ1-1 genes, gives the full variable domain DVKVTQSSRYLVKRTGEKVFLECVQDMDHENMFWYRQDPGLGLRLIYFSYDVKMKEKGDIPEGYSVSREKKERFSLILESASTNQTSMYLCASSLEGNTEAFFGQGTRLTVV.